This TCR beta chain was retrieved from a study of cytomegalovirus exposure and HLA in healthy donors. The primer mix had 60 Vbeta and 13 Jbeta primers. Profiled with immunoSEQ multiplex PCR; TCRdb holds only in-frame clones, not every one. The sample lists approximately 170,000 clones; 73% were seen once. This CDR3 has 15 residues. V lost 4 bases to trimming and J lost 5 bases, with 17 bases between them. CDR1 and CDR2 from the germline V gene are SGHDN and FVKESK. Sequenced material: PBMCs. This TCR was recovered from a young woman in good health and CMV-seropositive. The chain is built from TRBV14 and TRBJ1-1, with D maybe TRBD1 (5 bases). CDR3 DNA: TGTGCCAGCAGCCCCGATAAGGGGATCGGGACTGAAGCTTTCTTT. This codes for CASSPDKGIGTEAFF.